The rows below give T cell receptor beta chains drawn from one sample of a study of response to subunit inactivated influenza vaccine. TCRdb analysed the RT-PCR reads with MiXCR anew, one entry per CDR3 protein. Here the sample spans about 700,000 distinct CDR3 sequences, 14% being singletons. Sequenced here: PBMCs from blood, sampled less than 15 days before vaccination. These receptors all come from a man aged 45-60 years who received an inactivated influenza vaccine. CDR3s include the opening cysteine and the closing phenylalanine or tryptophan. The order of the fields is CDR3 protein, CDR3 DNA, CDR3 length, V gene, clone size, D gene, J gene. The D gene is left open where the match is weak. A row's size may be missing; if present it is once, few, many or a size class.

CDR3 protein: CASSSLAGVLGNEQFF; CDR3 DNA: TGTGCCAGCAGCTCCTTAGCGGGCGTCTTGGGCAATGAGCAGTTCTTC; CDR3 length: 16; V gene: TRBV9; clone size: -; D gene: TRBD2; J gene: TRBJ2-1
CDR3 protein: CASSDQTNYGYTF; CDR3 DNA: TGTGCCAGCAGTGACCAGACAAACTATGGCTACACCTTC; CDR3 length: 13; V gene: TRBV6-1; clone size: many; D gene: -; J gene: TRBJ1-2
CDR3 protein: CCARGNSGVSSYEQYF; CDR3 DNA: TGCTGTGCTAGGGGAAATAGCGGGGTAAGCTCCTACGAGCAGTACTTC; CDR3 length: 16; V gene: TRBV20-1; clone size: -; D gene: TRBD2; J gene: TRBJ2-7
CDR3 protein: CASSYSSSSQNSYEQYF; CDR3 DNA: TGTGCCAGCAGTTACTCGAGTTCCAGTCAAAACTCCTACGAGCAGTACTTC; CDR3 length: 17; V gene: TRBV6-5; clone size: -; D gene: -; J gene: TRBJ2-7
CDR3 protein: CASSYSGGGGYTF; CDR3 DNA: TGTGCCAGCAGTTACTCGGGAGGCGGAGGCTACACCTTC; CDR3 length: 13; V gene: TRBV6-5; clone size: many; D gene: -; J gene: TRBJ1-2
CDR3 protein: CASSRLGTGATYEQYF; CDR3 DNA: TGTGCCAGCAGCCGATTAGGGACAGGGGCAACCTACGAGCAGTACTTC; CDR3 length: 16; V gene: TRBV14; clone size: few; D gene: TRBD1; J gene: TRBJ2-7
CDR3 protein: CASSPRMFHEQYF; CDR3 DNA: TGTGCCAGCAGTCCCCGCATGTTCCACGAGCAGTACTTC; CDR3 length: 13; V gene: TRBV28; clone size: -; D gene: -; J gene: TRBJ2-7
CDR3 protein: CSASRDGRYYEQYF; CDR3 DNA: TGCAGTGCTTCCCGGGACGGCCGCTACTACGAGCAGTACTTC; CDR3 length: 14; V gene: TRBV20-1; clone size: -; D gene: -; J gene: TRBJ2-7
CDR3 protein: CSARTSGWPFDTGELFF; CDR3 DNA: TGCAGTGCTCGGACTAGCGGGTGGCCGTTCGACACCGGGGAGCTGTTTTTT; CDR3 length: 17; V gene: TRBV20-1; clone size: few; D gene: TRBD2; J gene: TRBJ2-2
CDR3 protein: CASSSYRVATDTQYF; CDR3 DNA: TGTGCCAGCAGCTCCTACAGGGTTGCCACAGATACGCAGTATTTT; CDR3 length: 15; V gene: TRBV11-2; clone size: -; D gene: -; J gene: TRBJ2-3
CDR3 protein: CASSVSGQETQYF; CDR3 DNA: TGCGCCAGCAGCGTTTCAGGACAAGAGACCCAGTACTTC; CDR3 length: 13; V gene: TRBV5-1; clone size: many; D gene: -; J gene: TRBJ2-5
CDR3 protein: CASSPRTGNGEQFF; CDR3 DNA: TGTGCCAGCAGCCCGCGGACAGGGAACGGTGAGCAGTTCTTC; CDR3 length: 14; V gene: TRBV9; clone size: -; D gene: TRBD1; J gene: TRBJ2-1
CDR3 protein: CASSREPNLGLDEQFF; CDR3 DNA: TGTGCCAGCAGCCGCGAGCCGAACCTGGGATTGGATGAGCAGTTCTTC; CDR3 length: 16; V gene: TRBV5-6; clone size: -; D gene: -; J gene: TRBJ2-1
CDR3 protein: CASSILRGDSPLHF; CDR3 DNA: TGTGCCAGCAGCATACTCAGGGGTGATTCACCCCTCCACTTT; CDR3 length: 14; V gene: TRBV5-5; clone size: many; D gene: -; J gene: TRBJ1-6
CDR3 protein: CARTDRSYEQYF; CDR3 DNA: TGCGCCAGGACGGACAGGTCCTACGAGCAGTACTTC; CDR3 length: 12; V gene: TRBV5-1; clone size: few; D gene: TRBD1; J gene: TRBJ2-7
CDR3 protein: CASSATGGAGNEQFF; CDR3 DNA: TGTGCCAGCAGCGCGACAGGGGGCGCCGGGAATGAGCAGTTCTTC; CDR3 length: 15; V gene: TRBV3-1; clone size: -; D gene: TRBD1; J gene: TRBJ2-1
CDR3 protein: CCARSRGLAVYNEQFF; CDR3 DNA: TGCTGTGCTAGGTCGAGGGGACTAGCGGTCTACAATGAGCAGTTCTTC; CDR3 length: 16; V gene: TRBV20-1; clone size: -; D gene: TRBD2; J gene: TRBJ2-1
CDR3 protein: CASSGAGEQYF; CDR3 DNA: TGTGCCAGCAGCGGAGCCGGCGAGCAGTACTTC; CDR3 length: 11; V gene: TRBV7-9; clone size: many; D gene: -; J gene: TRBJ2-7
CDR3 protein: CASSFGFYGGAVPDTQYF; CDR3 DNA: TGTGCCAGCAGCTTCGGATTTTACGGGGGGGCCGTCCCAGATACGCAGTATTTT; CDR3 length: 18; V gene: TRBV11-1; clone size: -; D gene: TRBD2; J gene: TRBJ2-3
CDR3 protein: CASSPRRTNGYTF; CDR3 DNA: TGTGCCAGCAGCCCCCGACGGACCAATGGCTACACCTTC; CDR3 length: 13; V gene: TRBV7-8; clone size: -; D gene: -; J gene: TRBJ1-2
CDR3 protein: CAISVEVAGRYEQYF; CDR3 DNA: TGTGCCATCAGTGTGGAGGTAGCGGGGAGGTACGAGCAGTACTTC; CDR3 length: 15; V gene: TRBV10-3; clone size: few; D gene: TRBD2; J gene: TRBJ2-7
CDR3 protein: CASRRGNADTQYF; CDR3 DNA: TGTGCCAGCAGACGGGGGAACGCAGATACGCAGTATTTT; CDR3 length: 13; V gene: TRBV6-2/TRBV6-3; clone size: few; D gene: -; J gene: TRBJ2-3
CDR3 protein: CASSQGIQGTTDTQYF; CDR3 DNA: TGTGCCAGCAGCCAAGGAATACAGGGGACCACAGATACGCAGTATTTT; CDR3 length: 16; V gene: TRBV4-2; clone size: -; D gene: TRBD1; J gene: TRBJ2-3
CDR3 protein: CASNLWVSWGNQPQHF; CDR3 DNA: TGTGCCAGCAACCTGTGGGTTTCCTGGGGCAATCAGCCCCAGCATTTT; CDR3 length: 16; V gene: TRBV6-1; clone size: -; D gene: -; J gene: TRBJ1-5
CDR3 protein: CASSPQGTLNTEAFF; CDR3 DNA: TGTGCCAGCAGTCCACAGGGCACTCTGAACACTGAAGCTTTCTTT; CDR3 length: 15; V gene: TRBV27; clone size: few; D gene: -; J gene: TRBJ1-1